The rows below give T cell receptor beta chains drawn from one sample of a study of Ad26.COV2.S vaccination and SARS-CoV-2 variants. Here immunoSEQ multiplex PCR was the method, and the copy in TCRdb shows in-frame clones only, minus some. The table lists about 350,000 clones, roughly 89% of them singletons. The input for sequencing was peripheral blood, taken in a trial of Ad26.COV2.S vaccine versus placebo. The receptor set was obtained from a person between 18 and 65 years old who received the Ad26.COV2.S COVID-19 vaccine or a placebo. The CDR3 runs from the conserved cysteine through the conserved F or W. A D gene is named only where the DNA matches it firmly. Clone size is given for some rows only: seen once, a few or many times, or a class if the clone is expanded.

J gene | D gene | V gene | clone size | CDR3 DNA | CDR3 protein
TRBJ1-3 | . | TRBV15 | . | TGTGCCACCAGCAGAGGGCCCGGCGCCCGCTCTGGAAACACCATATATTTT | CATSRGPGARSGNTIYF
TRBJ1-5 | . | TRBV19 | . | TGTGCCAGTAGTATCTCGGGTTCAAGCAATCAGCCCCAGCATTTT | CASSISGSSNQPQHF
TRBJ1-2 | . | TRBV7-9 | . | TGTGCCAGCAGCTCGGGGGACGGTCCTAACTATGGCTACACCTTC | CASSSGDGPNYGYTF
TRBJ2-2 | . | TRBV18 | once | TGTGCCAGCTCACCAGGGCAGGACGCCGCCACCGGGGAGCTGTTTTTT | CASSPGQDAATGELFF
TRBJ2-1 | . | TRBV5-8 | . | TGTGCCAGCAGCTGGGGAGCGTGGGCCAATGAGCAGTTCTTC | CASSWGAWANEQFF
TRBJ2-5 | . | TRBV7-9 | . | TGTGCCAGCAGCTTAGTCTCCAGTCAGGAGACCCAGTACTTC | CASSLVSSQETQYF
TRBJ1-1 | . | TRBV6-5 | . | TGTGCCAGCAGTTACTCGGGGGGCGCAGGAACTGAAGCTTTCTTT | CASSYSGGAGTEAFF
TRBJ2-7 | TRBD1 | TRBV19 | . | TGTGCCAGTAACCCAGGGGGATCGTCCGAGCAGTACTTC | CASNPGGSSEQYF
TRBJ2-5 | TRBD1 | TRBV28 | . | TGTGCCAGCAGTCTAACAGGGGACCAAGAGACCCAGTACTTC | CASSLTGDQETQYF
TRBJ1-1 | . | TRBV7-9 | . | TGTGCCAGCAGCTCACAGGGCACGGCTTTCTTT | CASSSQGTAFF
TRBJ2-1 | . | TRBV7-2 | once | TGTGCCAGCAGCTTAACGCGATACAATGAGCAGTTCTTC | CASSLTRYNEQFF
TRBJ1-4 | . | TRBV19 | . | TGTGCCAGTAGTCTCAATTTGGGGGCCTGGGAAAAACTGTTTTTT | CASSLNLGAWEKLFF
TRBJ2-5 | . | TRBV11-1 | . | TGTGCCAGCAGCCCCCAACAGGAACAAGAGACCCAGTACTTC | CASSPQQEQETQYF
TRBJ1-2 | . | TRBV6-5 | . | TGTGCCAGCAGCCCCAGGGTGTTCGACTATGGCTACACCTTC | CASSPRVFDYGYTF
TRBJ2-1 | TRBD2 | TRBV18 | . | TGTGCCAGCTCACCACAGGGCGGGGGAAGGAATGAGCAGTTCTTC | CASSPQGGGRNEQFF
TRBJ1-2 | . | TRBV5-1 | once | TGCGCCAGCAGCTTGGTCTCTACGAGGGATGGCTACACCTTC | CASSLVSTRDGYTF
TRBJ2-2 | . | TRBV6-5 | few | TGTGCCAGCAGTTACGGACGGACGAACACCGGGGAGCTGTTTTTT | CASSYGRTNTGELFF
TRBJ1-2 | . | TRBV10-3 | . | TGTGCCACGGGGACTGGAGCTAACTATGGCTACACCTTC | CATGTGANYGYTF
TRBJ2-1 | . | TRBV5-1 | . | TGCGCCAGCAGACTCGGACAGAACAATGAGCAGTTCTTC | CASRLGQNNEQFF
TRBJ1-4 | . | TRBV6-6 | . | TGTGCCAGCAGTTATACCGAGGGGGGGGAAAAACTGTTTTTT | CASSYTEGGEKLFF
TRBJ1-5 | . | TRBV7-9 | . | TGTGCCAGCAGCGTGATCAGGGATATGGGCAATCAGCCCCAGCATTTT | CASSVIRDMGNQPQHF
TRBJ1-1 | . | TRBV6-2/TRBV6-3 | . | TGTGCCAGCAGTTTATCACGGTTGACTGAAGCTTTCTTT | CASSLSRLTEAFF
TRBJ2-7 | . | TRBV28 | . | TGTGCCAGCACCAGTAGTCTCTACGAGCAGTACTTC | CASTSSLYEQYF
TRBJ2-7 | . | TRBV27 | . | TGTGCCAGCAGTTCCCGACAGGATTCGACCTACGAGCAGTACTTC | CASSSRQDSTYEQYF
TRBJ2-5 | TRBD2 | TRBV2 | few | TGTGCCAGCAGCGATGGACTAGCGGGAGTATCCCCCGAGACCCAGTACTTC | CASSDGLAGVSPETQYF
TRBJ1-5 | TRBD1 | TRBV6-5 | . | TGTGCCAGCAGGGACAGGTCTTATCAGCCCCAGCATTTT | CASRDRSYQPQHF
TRBJ2-5 | . | TRBV19 | . | TGTGCCAGTAGTCCTGACGGGGAGGAGACCCAGTACTTC | CASSPDGEETQYF
TRBJ1-3 | . | TRBV3-1/TRBV3-2 | few | TGTGCCAGCAGCCAAGATTACTCTGGAAACACCATATATTTT | CASSQDYSGNTIYF
TRBJ1-5 | . | TRBV15 | . | TGTGCCACCAGCAGAGATGGACCTCACAGGGACAATAATCAGCCCCAGCATTTT | CATSRDGPHRDNNQPQHF
TRBJ1-2 | TRBD1 | TRBV5-6 | . | TGTGCCAGCAGCCAGGACAGGACGGGGAGACATGGCTACACCTTC | CASSQDRTGRHGYTF
TRBJ1-1 | . | TRBV19 | . | TGTGCCAGTAGATTGACCTGGAACACTGAAGCTTTCTTT | CASRLTWNTEAFF
TRBJ1-5 | . | TRBV19 | . | TGTGCCAGTAGTACTCCCGGTAGGGGGGCTCATCAGCCCCAGCATTTT | CASSTPGRGAHQPQHF
TRBJ2-6 | . | TRBV7-8 | . | TGTGCCAGCAGCCGCAGGGTAGACGGGGCCAACGTCCTGACTTTC | CASSRRVDGANVLTF
TRBJ2-1 | TRBD1 | TRBV7-6 | . | TGTGCCAGCAGCCCGCGGGACAGGGTGTACAATGAGCAGTTCTTC | CASSPRDRVYNEQFF
TRBJ1-1 | . | TRBV5-1 | . | TGCGCCAGCAGCTTGGGAGGGTTGAACACTGAAGCTTTCTTT | CASSLGGLNTEAFF
TRBJ1-5 | . | TRBV6-2/TRBV6-3 | . | TGTGCCAGCAGTCGCTCGGACAGAACAAATCAGCCCCAGCATTTT | CASSRSDRTNQPQHF
TRBJ1-2 | . | TRBV6-1 | . | TGTGCCAGCAGTGAACCGTATCGGGGGTCCGCTAACTATGGCTACACCTTC | CASSEPYRGSANYGYTF
TRBJ2-7 | TRBD1 | TRBV19 | . | TGTGCCAGTTCCCAGGGGGCTGGCTACGAGCAGTACTTC | CASSQGAGYEQYF
TRBJ2-3 | . | TRBV28 | . | TGTGCCAGCAGTTCCCTGGATTTAATAGGCACAGATACGCAGTATTTT | CASSSLDLIGTDTQYF
TRBJ2-3 | TRBD1 | TRBV9 | . | TGTGCCAGCAGCTATTTGACAGGGGAAACAGATACGCAGTATTTT | CASSYLTGETDTQYF
TRBJ1-6 | . | TRBV9 | . | TGTGCCAGCAGCGCAAACCGGGATCCCAATTCACCCCTCCACTTT | CASSANRDPNSPLHF
TRBJ2-3 | . | TRBV5-1 | . | TGCGCCAGCAGCTTGGCCCCAGCGCCTAGCACAGATACGCAGTATTTT | CASSLAPAPSTDTQYF
TRBJ1-1 | TRBD1 | TRBV6-5 | . | TGTGCCAGCAGTTACTCGGGACAGACTGAAGCTTTCTTT | CASSYSGQTEAFF
TRBJ2-7 | TRBD2 | TRBV7-9 | . | TGTGCCAGCAGCTTAGGGTCTAGCGGGAGAAGCTACGAGCAGTACTTC | CASSLGSSGRSYEQYF
TRBJ2-1 | . | TRBV19 | . | TGTGCCAGTAGTTTCGGGGCACTAGGGACCGGCAATGAGCAGTTCTTC | CASSFGALGTGNEQFF
TRBJ1-6 | TRBD1 | TRBV5-5 | . | TGTGCCAGCAGCTTGGTCGGACAGGGTGGTTCACCCCTCCACTTT | CASSLVGQGGSPLHF